This T cell receptor beta chain was retrieved from a study of blood T cell repertoires in COVID-19. Study-level background: Both acute and convalescent COVID-19 samples were obtained from the United States, Italy and Spain. PBMCs, B-cell-depleted T cells, or T cells were the source of the cDNA or gDNA that made up the material.

Study processing details: Estimated nucleated cell counts came from reference gene primer amplification. Generated by immunoSEQ multiplex PCR, the TCRdb table keeps only in-frame clones and is missing some. V and J calls and clone size are those listed in that table; D and trimming were worked out from the DNA. Seen here are roughly 250,000 clones, around 86% observed once, and the top ten hold 2% to 2.5%. CDR1 is SGHRS, CDR2 YFSETQ, per germline. The CDR3 is 14 residues long. Trimming shortened V by 0 bases and J by 1 base, and 7 bases separated the two germline ends. Individuals aged about 18 to 89 years were recruited from approximately 24 US areas.

The J gene is TRBJ1-1, the V gene TRBV5-1; D unclear. Sequencing was done on a sample of PBMCs or T cells enriched from blood (not recorded which). The clonotype comes from a woman aged 50 to 65 who had recovered from COVID-19. CDR3 sequence (DNA): TGCGCCAGCAGCTTGGGACTCCAGAACACTGAAGCTTTCTTT. Translated: CASSLGLQNTEAFF.